This T cell receptor beta chain originates from a study of blood T cell repertoires in COVID-19. About the study: Sites across the United States, Italy and Spain contributed samples from acute and convalescent COVID-19.

Seattle cases were enrolled at active infection and followed longitudinally. Assay used: immunoSEQ multiplex PCR; TCRdb lists only in-frame clones, some missing. The sample holds approximately 400,000 clones; approximately 88% are singletons and the top ten take approximately 12%. CDR3 size: 11 residues. The TCR originated in a woman aged 45-59 years with COVID-19, enrolled during active disease. The chain uses TRBV12-2 and TRBJ1-1. TRBV12-2 is described as a pseudogene. The sequencing sample was made of peripheral blood. CDR3 protein: CASRHRRVPFF. The CDR3 DNA sequence: TGTGCAAGTCGACACAGGAGGGTGCCATTCTTT.